This T cell receptor beta chain came from a study of T cell responses to AZD1222 COVID-19 vaccine. Whole-study findings and limits: Vaccine-related CD4 TCRs covered spike, predominating at 160-218 and 743-854. Baseline testing showed seropositivity in only a handful of AZD1222 recipients.

Second-dose groups at about 4 or about 12 weeks were pooled. Assay used: immunoSEQ multiplex PCR; TCRdb lists only in-frame clones, some missing. The sample contains about 180,000 clones, 85% to 95% of which appear only once. Trimming cost V 0 bases and J 1 base, with 10 bases left between them. Germline assignment: CDR1 GTSNPN and CDR2 SVGIG (reference sequence). The CDR3 extends over 14 amino acids. On this clone itself: Its antigen is undetermined.

The sequencing used peripheral blood, collected 28 days after the second AZD1222 dose. V gene TRBV30 combines with J gene TRBJ2-7; D uncertain. This clonotype was obtained from an adult who received the AZD1222 COVID-19 vaccine. The chain's CDR3 is CAWSVAMGSYEQYF. CDR3 in DNA: TGTGCCTGGAGTGTAGCGATGGGGTCCTACGAGCAGTACTTC.